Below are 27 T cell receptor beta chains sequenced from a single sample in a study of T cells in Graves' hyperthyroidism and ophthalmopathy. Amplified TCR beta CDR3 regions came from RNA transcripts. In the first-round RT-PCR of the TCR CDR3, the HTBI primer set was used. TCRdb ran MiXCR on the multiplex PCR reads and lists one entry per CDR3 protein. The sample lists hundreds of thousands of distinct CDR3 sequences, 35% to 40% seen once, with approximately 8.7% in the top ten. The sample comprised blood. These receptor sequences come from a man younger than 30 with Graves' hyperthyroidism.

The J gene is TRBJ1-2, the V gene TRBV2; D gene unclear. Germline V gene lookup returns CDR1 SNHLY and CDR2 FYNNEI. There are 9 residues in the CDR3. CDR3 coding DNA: TGTGCTCCCGATTATGGCTACACCTTC. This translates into CAPDYGYTF.

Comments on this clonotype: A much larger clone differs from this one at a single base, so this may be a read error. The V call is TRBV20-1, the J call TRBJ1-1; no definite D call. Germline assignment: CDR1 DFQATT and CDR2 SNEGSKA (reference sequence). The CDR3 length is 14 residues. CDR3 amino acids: CSARGPGVNTEASF. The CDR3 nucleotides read TGCAGTGCTAGAGGGCCGGGAGTGAACACTGAAGCTTCCTTT.

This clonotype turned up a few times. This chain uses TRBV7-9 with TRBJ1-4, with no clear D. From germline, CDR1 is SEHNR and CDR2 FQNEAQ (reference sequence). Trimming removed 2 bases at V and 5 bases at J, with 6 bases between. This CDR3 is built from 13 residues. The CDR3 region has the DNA TGTGCCAGCAGCTTAACCGGAAATGAAAAACTGTTTTTT. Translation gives CASSLTGNEKLFF. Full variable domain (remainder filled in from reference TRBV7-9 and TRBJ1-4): DTGVSQNPRHKITKRGQNVTFRCDPISEHNRLYWYRQTLGQGPEFLTYFQNEAQLEKSRLLSDRFSAERPKGSFSTLEIQRTEQGDSAMYLCASSLTGNEKLFFGSGTQLSVL.

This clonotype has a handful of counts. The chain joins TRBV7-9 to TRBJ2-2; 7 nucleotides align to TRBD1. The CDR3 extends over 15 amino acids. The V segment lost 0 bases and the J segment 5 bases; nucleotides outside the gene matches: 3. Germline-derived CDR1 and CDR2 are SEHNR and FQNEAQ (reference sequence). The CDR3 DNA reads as TGTGCCAGCAGCTTAGCGACAGGGTTAACCGGGGAGCTGTTTTTT. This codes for CASSLATGLTGELFF.

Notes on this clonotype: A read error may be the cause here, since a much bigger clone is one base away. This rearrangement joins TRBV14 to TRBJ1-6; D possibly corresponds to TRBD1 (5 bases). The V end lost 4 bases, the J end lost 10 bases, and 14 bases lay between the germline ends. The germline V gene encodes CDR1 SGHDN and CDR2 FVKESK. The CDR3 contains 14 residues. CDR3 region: CASSPRDSGSPLHF. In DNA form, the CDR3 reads TGTGCCAGCAGCCCCCGGGACTCAGGATCACCCCTCCACTTT.

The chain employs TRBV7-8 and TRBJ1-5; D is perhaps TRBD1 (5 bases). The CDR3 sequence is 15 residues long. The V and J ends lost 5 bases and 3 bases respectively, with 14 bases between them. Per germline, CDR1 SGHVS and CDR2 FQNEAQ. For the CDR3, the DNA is TGTGCCAGCAGCGCCCAGGGTTTTAACAATCAGCCCCAGCATTTT. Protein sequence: CASSAQGFNNQPQHF.

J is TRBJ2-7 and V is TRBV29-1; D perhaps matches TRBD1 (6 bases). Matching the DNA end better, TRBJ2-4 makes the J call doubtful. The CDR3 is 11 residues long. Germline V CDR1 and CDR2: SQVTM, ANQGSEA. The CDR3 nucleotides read TGCAGCGTCTACAGGGACCCCATTCAGTACTTC. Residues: CSVYRDPIQYF.

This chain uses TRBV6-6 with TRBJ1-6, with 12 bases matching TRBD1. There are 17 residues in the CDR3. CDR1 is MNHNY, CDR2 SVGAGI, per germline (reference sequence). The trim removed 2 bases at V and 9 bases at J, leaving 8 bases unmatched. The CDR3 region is CASSYTTGTGGTSPLHF. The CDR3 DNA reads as TGTGCCAGCAGTTACACGACCGGGACAGGGGGCACTTCACCCCTCCACTTT.

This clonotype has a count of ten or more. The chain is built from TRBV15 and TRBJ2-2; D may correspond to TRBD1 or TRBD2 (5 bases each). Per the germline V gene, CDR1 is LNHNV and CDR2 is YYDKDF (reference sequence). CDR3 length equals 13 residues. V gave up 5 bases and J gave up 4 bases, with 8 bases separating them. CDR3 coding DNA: TGTGCCACCAGCCTTGGGGGCACCGGGGAGCTGTTTTTT. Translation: CATSLGGTGELFF.

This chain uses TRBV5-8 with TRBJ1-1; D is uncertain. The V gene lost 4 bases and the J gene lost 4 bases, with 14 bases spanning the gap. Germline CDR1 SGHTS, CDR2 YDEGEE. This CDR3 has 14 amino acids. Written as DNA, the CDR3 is TGTGCCAGCAGCGCGGATCTAACCCGCACTGAAGCTTTCTTT. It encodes CASSADLTRTEAFF.

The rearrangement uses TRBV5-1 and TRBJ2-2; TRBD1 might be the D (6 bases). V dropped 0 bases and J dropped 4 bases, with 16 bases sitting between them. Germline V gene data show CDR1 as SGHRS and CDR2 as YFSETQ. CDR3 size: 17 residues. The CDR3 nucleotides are TGCGCCAGCAGCTTGGCCGGACAGCCATCGGTCACCGGGGAGCTGTTTTTT. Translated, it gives CASSLAGQPSVTGELFF.

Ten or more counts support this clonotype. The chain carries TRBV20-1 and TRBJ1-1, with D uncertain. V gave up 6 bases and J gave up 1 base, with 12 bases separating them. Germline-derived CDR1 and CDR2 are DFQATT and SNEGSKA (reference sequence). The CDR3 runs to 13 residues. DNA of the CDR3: TGCAGTGCCCGGACTCCGTCGAACACTGAAGCTTTCTTT. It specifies CSARTPSNTEAFF.

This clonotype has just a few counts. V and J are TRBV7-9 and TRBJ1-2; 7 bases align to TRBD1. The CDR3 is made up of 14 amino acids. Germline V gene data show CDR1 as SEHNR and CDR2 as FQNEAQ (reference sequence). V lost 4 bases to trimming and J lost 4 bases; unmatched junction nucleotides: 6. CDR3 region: CASSSRTGGYGYTF. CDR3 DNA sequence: TGTGCCAGCAGCTCACGGACAGGCGGCTATGGCTACACCTTC.

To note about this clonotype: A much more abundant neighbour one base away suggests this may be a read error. The CDR3, as DNA: TGTGCCATCAGGATCCGGGACGGAAACTACGAGCGGTACTTC. Its translation: CAIRIRDGNYERYF. The chain uses TRBV10-3 and TRBJ2-7; the D gene could be TRBD1 or TRBD2 (5 bases each). The CDR3 is made up of 14 amino acids. From germline, CDR1 is ENHRY and CDR2 SYGVKD.

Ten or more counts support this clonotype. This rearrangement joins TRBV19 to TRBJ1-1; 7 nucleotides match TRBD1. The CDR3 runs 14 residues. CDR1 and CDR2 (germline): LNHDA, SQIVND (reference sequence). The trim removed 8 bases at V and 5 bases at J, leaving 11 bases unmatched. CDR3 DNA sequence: TGTGCCAGTTGTACAGGGGCTGGTGGGACTGAAGCTTTCTTT. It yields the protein CASCTGAGGTEAFF.

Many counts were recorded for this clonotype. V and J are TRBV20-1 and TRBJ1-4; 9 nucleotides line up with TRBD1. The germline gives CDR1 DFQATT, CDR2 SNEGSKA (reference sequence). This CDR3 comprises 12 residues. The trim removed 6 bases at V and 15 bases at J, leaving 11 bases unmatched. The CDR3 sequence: CSAQRGQGFMFF. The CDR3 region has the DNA TGCAGTGCCCAGAGGGGACAGGGCTTTATGTTTTTT.

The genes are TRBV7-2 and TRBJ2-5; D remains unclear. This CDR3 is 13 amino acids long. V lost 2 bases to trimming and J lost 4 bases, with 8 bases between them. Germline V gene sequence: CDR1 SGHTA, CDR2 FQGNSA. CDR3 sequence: CASSLSWAETQYF. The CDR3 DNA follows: TGTGCCAGCAGCTTAAGTTGGGCAGAGACCCAGTACTTC.

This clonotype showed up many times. The CDR3 sequence is CSVTGDRGRSGANVLTF. DNA of the CDR3: TGCAGCGTTACGGGGGACAGGGGGCGTTCTGGGGCCAACGTCCTGACTTTC. The rearrangement uses TRBV29-1 and TRBJ2-6, with 12 bases lining up with TRBD1. With V trimmed by 5 bases and J by 1 base, 6 bases remained unmatched. CDR1 SQVTM and CDR2 ANQGSEA come from the germline V gene. This CDR3 region has 17 residues.

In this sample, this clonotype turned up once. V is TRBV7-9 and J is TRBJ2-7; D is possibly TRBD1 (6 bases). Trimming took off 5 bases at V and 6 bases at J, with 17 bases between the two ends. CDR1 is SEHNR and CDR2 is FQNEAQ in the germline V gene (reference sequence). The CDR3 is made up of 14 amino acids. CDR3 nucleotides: TGTGCCAGCAGCCGAAACAGGGTGGGGATCGAGCAGTACTTC. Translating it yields CASSRNRVGIEQYF.

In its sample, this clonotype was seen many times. The CDR3 bases are TGTGCCAGCTCAAACTCGGGCTTCGGCTACGAGCAGTACTTC. Translating it yields CASSNSGFGYEQYF. The chain is built from TRBV25-1 and TRBJ2-7; D not resolved. The CDR3 covers 14 residues. V was pared by 8 bases and J by 3 bases, with 17 bases between. Per germline, CDR1 MGHDK and CDR2 SYGVNS.

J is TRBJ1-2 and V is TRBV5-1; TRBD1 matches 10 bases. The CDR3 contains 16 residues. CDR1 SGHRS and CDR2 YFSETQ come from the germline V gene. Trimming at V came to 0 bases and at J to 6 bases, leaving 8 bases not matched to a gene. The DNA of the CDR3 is TGCGCCAGCAGCTTGGGGGACAGGGGCGCTCCAGATGGCTACACCTTC. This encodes CASSLGDRGAPDGYTF.

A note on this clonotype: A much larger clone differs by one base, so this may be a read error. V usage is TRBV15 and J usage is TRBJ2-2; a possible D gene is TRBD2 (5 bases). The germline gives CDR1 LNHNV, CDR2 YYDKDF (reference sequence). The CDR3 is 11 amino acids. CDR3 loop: CATSRDGELLF. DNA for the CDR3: TGTGCCACCAGCAGAGACGGGGAGCTGCTTTTT.

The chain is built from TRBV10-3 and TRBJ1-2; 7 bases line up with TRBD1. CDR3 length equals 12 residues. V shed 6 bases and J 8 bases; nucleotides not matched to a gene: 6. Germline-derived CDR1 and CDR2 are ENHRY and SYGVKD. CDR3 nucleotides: TGTGCCATCAGGTCCTCAGGGGGAGGCTACACCTTC. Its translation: CAIRSSGGGYTF.

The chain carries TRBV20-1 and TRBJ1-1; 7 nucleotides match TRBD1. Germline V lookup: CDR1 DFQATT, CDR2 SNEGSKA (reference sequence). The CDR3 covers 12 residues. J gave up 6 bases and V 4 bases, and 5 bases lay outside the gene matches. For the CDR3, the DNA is TGCAGTGCTAAGACAGGGCGGTCTGAAGCTTTCTTT. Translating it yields CSAKTGRSEAFF.

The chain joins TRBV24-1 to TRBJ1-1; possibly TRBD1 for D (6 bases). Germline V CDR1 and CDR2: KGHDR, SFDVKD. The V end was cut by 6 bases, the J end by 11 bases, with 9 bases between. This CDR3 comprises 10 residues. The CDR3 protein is CATSPGEAFF. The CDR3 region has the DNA TGTGCCACCAGTCCAGGGGAGGCTTTCTTT.

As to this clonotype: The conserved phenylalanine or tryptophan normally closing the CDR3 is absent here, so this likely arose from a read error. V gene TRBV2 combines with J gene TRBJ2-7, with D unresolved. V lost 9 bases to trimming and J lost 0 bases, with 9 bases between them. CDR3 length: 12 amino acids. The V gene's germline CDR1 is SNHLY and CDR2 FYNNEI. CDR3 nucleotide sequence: TGTGCCAGTCTAGGGCCCTCCTACGAGCAGTACCTC. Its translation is CASLGPSYEQYL.

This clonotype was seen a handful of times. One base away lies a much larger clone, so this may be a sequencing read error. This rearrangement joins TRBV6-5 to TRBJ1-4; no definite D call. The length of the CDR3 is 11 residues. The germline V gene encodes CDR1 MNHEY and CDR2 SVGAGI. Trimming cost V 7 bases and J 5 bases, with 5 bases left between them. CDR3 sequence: CASTSNEKLFF. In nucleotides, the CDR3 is TGTGCCAGCACCTCCAATGAAAAACTGTTTTTT.